The source of this TCR beta chain is a study of human T cells and chemical hapten exposure. TCRdb fed the RACE reads into MiXCR, producing one record per CDR3 protein. The sample yields 85,000 to 100,000 distinct CDR3 sequences, roughly 27% seen once. This sample's time point: patch test 3, about 24 weeks after DPC sensitization. Described treatment: therapeutic diphenylcyclopropenone sensitization with weekly scalp DPC. The CDR3 spans 14 residues. Germline loops: CDR1 MNHNY, CDR2 SVGAGI (reference sequence). V was shortened by 5 bases and J by 2 bases, with 10 bases between the two germline ends. The TCR was taken from a man aged 40-49 years with alopecia areata. Some clones in this sample may be carry-over from other donors' samples. The chain recombines TRBV6-6 with TRBJ1-5; D gene unclear. This specimen was whole blood, taken in connection with sensitization to the hapten diphenylcyclopropenone (DPC). The CDR3 loop is CASSRSMGNQPQHF. The CDR3 bases are TGTGCCAGCAGTCGCTCTATGGGCAATCAGCCCCAGCATTTT.